This T cell receptor beta chain was captured by sequencing in a study of T cells expressing NK-cell markers. The study, taken as a whole, reports: The HCMV specificity of the expanded NKG2C+ T cell clones stayed unresolved. Researchers report these clonotypes also headed the CD3+CD56-NKG2C+ fraction in a few donors.

TCRdb re-called the 5' RACE reads and catalogs CDR3 proteins one per entry, DNA excluded. The record lists fewer than 300,000 distinct CDR3 sequences, of which the ten most abundant hold around 3.9%. With regard to this clonotype: Its cognate antigen is unknown.

The CDR3 spans 18 residues. The germline V gene has CDR1 LGHNA and CDR2 YSLEER. The sample comprised blood T cells: a sorted CD56 or NKG2C T cell subset, CD4+ or CD8+ T cells, or bulk PBMC T cells (not recorded which). This chain joins TRBV4-3 and TRBJ2-2; no DNA is available, so the TRBD2 call from TCRdb remains unchecked. This TCR was sampled from a woman between 18 and 69 years old in good health. CDR3 sequence: CASNQDLGLAGYPGELFF.